This T cell receptor beta chain was observed in a study of blood T cells in healthy people across ages (dated by TCRdb to about 2015). A note on the overall study: Template switching captured roughly one uniquely barcoded TCR beta cDNA molecule per two T cells in model experiments. The study analyzed two additional independent replicas of 1 million unique cDNA reads from the same blood draw for two donors, one aged 18 to 30 and one aged 80 or older. The donors were split into four age groups: young (average 16 years), middle-aged (nearly 40), aged (about 56) and long-lived (under 90). To track age-related changes in TCR beta repertoire diversity, the study relied on deep sequencing normalized with unique cDNA molecular identifiers. Study-level results and caveats: As age increased, observed TCR beta diversity per million T cells dropped in a roughly linear way, and a significant reduction was already evident by age about 40. The long-lived group showed more naive CD4+ T cells, fewer expanded clones and increased TCR diversity than the aged group, suggesting age selection. The CMV infection status of donors was not known, potentially confounding age-related changes in expanded clonotypes. Estimates of total diversity based on one million sequenced T cells were regarded as lower bounds and as underestimates. Bulk unsorted PBMC profiling prevented conclusive comparison of naive and antigen-experienced compartments. The percentage of naive T cells measured by flow cytometry correlated strongly with observed TCR beta diversity.

Turning to this clonotype: Its cognate antigen has yet to be identified. Germline is not matched at one junction end, which may reflect a read error.

The donors were about 40 Caucasian individuals from Russia, aged 6 to 90 years, who were systemically healthy. Each donor gave 9.5 to 10 milliliters of peripheral blood, drawn into EDTA-treated Vacutainer tubes. Ficoll-Paque density-gradient centrifugation was used to isolate PBMCs, with at least 6 million per sample. Total RNA was extracted from PBMCs with Trizol reagent, with at least 6 micrograms obtained per sample. For every donor, flow cytometry on a PBMC aliquot measured the percentage of naive CD45RAhigh/CD27high T cells. Including cysteine and phenylalanine, the CDR3 has 12 amino acids. The only DNA kept is the CDR3, 36 bases in frame from the first base. CDR1 KGHDR and CDR2 SFDVKD are derived from the germline V gene. Receptor amplification or capture employed 5' RACE. The sequencing machine was an Illumina HiSeq 2500. A second PCR of 7 to 11 cycles was performed with a sample-barcoded 5' primer and a J-beta primer mix. A unique molecular identifier was introduced onto each TCR beta cDNA molecule by a template-switch 5' adaptor carrying 12 random nucleotides. Each sample yielded at least 3 million CDR3-containing paired-end reads. All of the RNA was converted into first-strand cDNA using the Mint cDNA synthesis kit, with a TRBC-specific oligonucleotide serving as the primer. All cDNA was treated with uracil-DNA glycosylase and then went through a first 18-cycle PCR with the universal primers M1SS and BC2_uni_R. Per the original workflow: Each sample was normalized by randomly selecting 1 million high-quality reads, each carrying a distinct molecular identifier. Instead of being binned into consensus sequences, reads that shared molecular identifiers were thrown out. MiTCR, run with a Q25 quality threshold and the strictest error-elimination algorithm, handled CDR3 identification, clonotype clustering and error correction. A nonparametric unseen species model with Euler transformation was used to estimate lower-bound total TCR beta diversity. TCRdb redid the processing of the public reads, applying fastp at Q25 and MiXCR, and retained in-frame beta chains. A single entry per CDR3 protein holds the most common genes and DNA from its merged rows. The V and J calls and clone size come from TCRdb's table, not from the authors' own analysis. The sample contains over 450,000 distinct CDR3 sequences, more than 20% of them found a single time. Of the sample, roughly 9.4% is held by the ten largest clones.

The sample was also linked to a second study, of T cells of mothers and their children. Reported in the second study: Nine systemically healthy Caucasian individuals, comprising three mothers and their six children, were included as donors. cDNA synthesis used all of the extracted RNA, with roughly 1.6 ug of RNA in each 15 ul reaction. In the second PCR, the M1S primer introduced both the sample barcodes and 2-4 random nucleotides. More than 8 million TCR beta CDR3 reads were obtained from each mother, and some 3.2 million reads were obtained from each child. Thymic selection shapes the output of TCR recombination in a similar way in related and unrelated pairs, and inherited differences have a minor effect. Normalized repertoire overlap was always found to be slightly, but never significantly, higher in related mother-child pairs than in unrelated mother-child pairs. No persistent microchimeric T cell clones were detected, at a sensitivity of around 97 clones per million clonotypes. Deep NGS was used in the study to compare the TCR beta repertoires of mothers and children and to look for features that separate related mother-child pairs from unrelated individuals. The mean age was roughly 40 +/- 4 years for the mothers and about 10 +/- 4 years for the children. Libraries were sequenced on Illumina HiSeq 2000 with 100+100 nt paired-end reads after adapter ligation with NEBNext reagents. To prevent cross-contamination, the mother and child libraries were prepared one month apart and sequenced in separate runs. Between about 500,000 and 2,300,000 distinct TCR beta clonotypes were identified per donor. Naive TCR beta clonotypes were estimated from low-frequency clonotypes matched to each donor's FACS-determined naive share, without sorting.

The chain couples TRBV24-1 to TRBJ1-1; a weak D assignment points to TRBD1 (5 bases agree). This TCR was recovered from a boy aged 5-17 years in good health. The specimen sequenced was blood. The DNA reads TGTGCCACCCCAGGGTTGGACACTGGAGCTTTCTTT. Its translation reads: CATPGLDTGAFF.